A selection of T cell receptor beta chains follows, all from one sample in a study of T cell responses to AZD1222 COVID-19 vaccine. Sequencing was performed with immunoSEQ multiplex PCR; in TCRdb, only in-frame clones are kept and a portion is missing. The sample records some 63,000 clones, about 79% being singletons. The sequencing here drew on peripheral blood, taken on day 0 of AZD1222 vaccination. The receptors stem from an adult in good health. CDR3s include the opening cysteine and the closing phenylalanine or tryptophan. The D gene is left open where the match is weak. Clone sizes are given selectively: once, few, many, or a class where the clone is expanded.

CDR3aa: CSVGTSGGYEQYF
CDR3nt: TGCAGCGTCGGGACTAGCGGAGGCTACGAGCAGTACTTC
v_gene: TRBV29-1
j_gene: TRBJ2-7
d_gene: TRBD2
abundance: .

CDR3aa: CASSPPGLRSTGELFF
CDR3nt: TGCGCCAGCAGCCCCCCGGGACTTCGTAGCACCGGGGAGCTGTTTTTT
v_gene: TRBV5-1
j_gene: TRBJ2-2
d_gene: .
abundance: .

CDR3aa: CAISERTTSGYTF
CDR3nt: TGTGCCATCAGTGAGCGTACAACTTCTGGCTACACCTTC
v_gene: TRBV10-3
j_gene: TRBJ1-2
d_gene: .
abundance: .

CDR3aa: CASSQDLADIDTQYF
CDR3nt: TGCGCCAGCAGCCAAGACCTAGCGGATATAGATACGCAGTATTTT
v_gene: TRBV4-3
j_gene: TRBJ2-3
d_gene: TRBD2
abundance: .

CDR3aa: CASSPLSSYNSPLHF
CDR3nt: TGTGCCAGCAGCCCGCTAAGCTCCTATAATTCACCCCTCCACTTT
v_gene: TRBV7-2
j_gene: TRBJ1-6
d_gene: .
abundance: .

CDR3aa: CASSPTGETQYF
CDR3nt: TGTGCCAGCAGTCCAACGGGAGAGACCCAGTACTTC
v_gene: TRBV7-3
j_gene: TRBJ2-5
d_gene: .
abundance: .

CDR3aa: CASTGTGGTGELFF
CDR3nt: TGTGCCAGCACAGGGACAGGGGGCACCGGGGAGCTGTTTTTT
v_gene: TRBV7-9
j_gene: TRBJ2-2
d_gene: TRBD1
abundance: .

CDR3aa: CASSLWGYQETQYF
CDR3nt: TGTGCCAGCAGTTTATGGGGGTACCAAGAGACCCAGTACTTC
v_gene: TRBV27
j_gene: TRBJ2-5
d_gene: .
abundance: .

CDR3aa: CASSLGGGRVNYGYTF
CDR3nt: TGTGCCAGCAGCTTAGGTGGAGGCAGGGTAAACTATGGCTACACCTTC
v_gene: TRBV7-2
j_gene: TRBJ1-2
d_gene: .
abundance: few

CDR3aa: CASSRLGIEDEKLFF
CDR3nt: TGCGCCAGCAGCCGTCTAGGAATAGAAGATGAAAAACTGTTTTTT
v_gene: TRBV4-3
j_gene: TRBJ1-4
d_gene: .
abundance: .

CDR3aa: CAISESGAGTEAFF
CDR3nt: TGTGCCATCAGTGAGTCCGGGGCCGGCACTGAAGCTTTCTTT
v_gene: TRBV10-3
j_gene: TRBJ1-1
d_gene: .
abundance: .

CDR3aa: CASSKSWDYEQYF
CDR3nt: TGTGCCAGTAGTAAGTCCTGGGACTACGAGCAGTACTTC
v_gene: TRBV19
j_gene: TRBJ2-7
d_gene: .
abundance: .

CDR3aa: CASSPWVLAGTPNEQFF
CDR3nt: TGTGCCAGCTCACCATGGGTACTAGCGGGGACACCTAATGAGCAGTTCTTC
v_gene: TRBV18
j_gene: TRBJ2-1
d_gene: TRBD2
abundance: .

CDR3aa: CASSPSGVNTGELFF
CDR3nt: TGTGCCAGCTCCCCTTCGGGAGTGAACACCGGGGAGCTGTTTTTT
v_gene: TRBV18
j_gene: TRBJ2-2
d_gene: .
abundance: few

CDR3aa: CASSVGGTGPNYGYTF
CDR3nt: TGTGCCAGCAGCGTAGGAGGGACAGGACCTAACTATGGCTACACCTTC
v_gene: TRBV9
j_gene: TRBJ1-2
d_gene: TRBD1
abundance: .

CDR3aa: CASRGPSHTDTQYF
CDR3nt: TGTGCCAGTAGGGGACCAAGCCATACAGATACGCAGTATTTT
v_gene: TRBV19
j_gene: TRBJ2-3
d_gene: .
abundance: .

CDR3aa: CASSPLDRVYEQFF
CDR3nt: TGTGCCAGCTCACCTTTGGACAGGGTGTATGAGCAGTTCTTC
v_gene: TRBV18
j_gene: TRBJ2-1
d_gene: TRBD1
abundance: once

CDR3aa: CASSLQGPYGYTF
CDR3nt: TGTGCCAGCAGCTTACAGGGGCCCTATGGCTACACCTTC
v_gene: TRBV7-9
j_gene: TRBJ1-2
d_gene: .
abundance: .

CDR3aa: CASSQVLGGKNTEAFF
CDR3nt: TGCGCCAGCAGCCAAGTTTTGGGGGGGAAGAACACTGAAGCTTTCTTT
v_gene: TRBV4-3
j_gene: TRBJ1-1
d_gene: .
abundance: .

CDR3aa: CASSAQGHGYTF
CDR3nt: TGTGCCAGCAGTGCACAGGGACATGGCTACACCTTC
v_gene: TRBV2
j_gene: TRBJ1-2
d_gene: .
abundance: .

CDR3aa: CASRSDRGNQPQHF
CDR3nt: TGTGCCAGCAGGTCCGACAGGGGGAATCAGCCCCAGCATTTT
v_gene: TRBV2
j_gene: TRBJ1-5
d_gene: TRBD1
abundance: .

CDR3aa: CASSPVGGLYNEQFF
CDR3nt: TGTGCCAGCAGCCCCGTTGGTGGGCTTTACAATGAGCAGTTCTTC
v_gene: TRBV5-5
j_gene: TRBJ2-1
d_gene: .
abundance: .

CDR3aa: CSVEMPGQVRAYEQYF
CDR3nt: TGCAGCGTTGAGATGCCCGGACAGGTACGAGCCTACGAGCAGTACTTC
v_gene: TRBV29-1
j_gene: TRBJ2-7
d_gene: TRBD1
abundance: .

CDR3aa: CASSRDRANEKLFF
CDR3nt: TGTGCCAGCAGCCGGGACAGGGCCAATGAAAAACTGTTTTTT
v_gene: TRBV7-2
j_gene: TRBJ1-4
d_gene: TRBD1
abundance: .

CDR3aa: CASSLLDQPQHF
CDR3nt: TGTGCCAGCAGTTTATTGGATCAGCCCCAGCATTTT
v_gene: TRBV12-3/TRBV12-4
j_gene: TRBJ1-5
d_gene: .
abundance: .

CDR3aa: CATSRWTDEQFF
CDR3nt: TGTGCCACCAGCAGATGGACAGATGAGCAGTTCTTC
v_gene: TRBV15
j_gene: TRBJ2-1
d_gene: .
abundance: .

CDR3aa: CASSPTGETYEQYF
CDR3nt: TGTGCCAGCAGCCCGACAGGGGAAACCTACGAGCAGTACTTC
v_gene: TRBV28
j_gene: TRBJ2-7
d_gene: TRBD1
abundance: .

CDR3aa: CAWTASTDTQYF
CDR3nt: TGTGCCTGGACTGCTAGCACAGATACGCAGTATTTT
v_gene: TRBV30
j_gene: TRBJ2-3
d_gene: .
abundance: .

CDR3aa: CASSARQGRSNQPQHF
CDR3nt: TGTGCCAGCAGCGCGAGACAGGGGCGTAGCAATCAGCCCCAGCATTTT
v_gene: TRBV28
j_gene: TRBJ1-5
d_gene: TRBD1
abundance: once

CDR3aa: CASSAQTGELFF
CDR3nt: TGTGCCAGCAGCGCACAGACCGGGGAGCTGTTTTTT
v_gene: TRBV9
j_gene: TRBJ2-2
d_gene: .
abundance: .

CDR3aa: CAWSVGSYNSPLHF
CDR3nt: TGTGCCTGGAGTGTAGGCAGTTATAATTCACCCCTCCACTTT
v_gene: TRBV30
j_gene: TRBJ1-6
d_gene: .
abundance: once

CDR3aa: CASSQDAAGDPDTQYF
CDR3nt: TGCGCCAGCAGCCAAGACGCAGCGGGAGACCCAGATACGCAGTATTTT
v_gene: TRBV4-3
j_gene: TRBJ2-3
d_gene: TRBD2
abundance: .

CDR3aa: CATSDRRQVQGELFF
CDR3nt: TGTGCCACCAGTGATCGACGACAGGTACAGGGGGAGCTGTTTTTT
v_gene: TRBV24-1
j_gene: TRBJ2-2
d_gene: .
abundance: .

CDR3aa: CASSLTTGQVHGYTF
CDR3nt: TGTGCCAGCAGCCTCACAACCGGACAGGTGCATGGCTACACCTTC
v_gene: TRBV6-5
j_gene: TRBJ1-2
d_gene: TRBD1
abundance: few

CDR3aa: CASSSPGGDNYGYTF
CDR3nt: TGTGCCAGCAGTTCTCCAGGGGGCGATAACTATGGCTACACCTTC
v_gene: TRBV28
j_gene: TRBJ1-2
d_gene: TRBD1
abundance: .

CDR3aa: CASSVEGPYSNQPQHF
CDR3nt: TGTGCCAGCAGTGTCGAGGGACCTTATAGCAATCAGCCCCAGCATTTT
v_gene: TRBV6-1
j_gene: TRBJ1-5
d_gene: .
abundance: .

CDR3aa: CASSPNANTEAFF
CDR3nt: TGTGCCAGCTCACCAAATGCCAACACTGAAGCTTTCTTT
v_gene: TRBV18
j_gene: TRBJ1-1
d_gene: .
abundance: .

CDR3aa: CASSQDRRTRLYF
CDR3nt: TGTGCCAGCAGCCAAGATCGGAGGACTAGGTTGTATTTT
v_gene: TRBV3-1/TRBV3-2
j_gene: TRBJ2-3
d_gene: TRBD2
abundance: .

CDR3aa: CAWSVPPAASNSPLHF
CDR3nt: TGTGCCTGGAGTGTACCTCCGGCCGCTTCGAATTCACCCCTCCACTTT
v_gene: TRBV30
j_gene: TRBJ1-6
d_gene: .
abundance: .

CDR3aa: CASSPGLAGGETQYF
CDR3nt: TGTGCCAGCAGTCCGGGACTAGCGGGAGGGGAGACCCAGTACTTC
v_gene: TRBV28
j_gene: TRBJ2-5
d_gene: TRBD2
abundance: .

CDR3aa: CASMGQGASGANVLTF
CDR3nt: TGTGCCAGTATGGGACAGGGGGCTTCTGGGGCCAACGTCCTGACTTTC
v_gene: TRBV19
j_gene: TRBJ2-6
d_gene: TRBD1
abundance: .

CDR3aa: CASSSGTIPLHF
CDR3nt: TGTGCCAGCAGCTCGGGGACCATACCCCTCCACTTT
v_gene: TRBV3-1/TRBV3-2
j_gene: TRBJ1-6
d_gene: .
abundance: .

CDR3aa: CASSWTGGSPLHF
CDR3nt: TGTGCCAGCAGCTGGACAGGGGGTTCACCCCTCCACTTT
v_gene: TRBV5-4
j_gene: TRBJ1-6
d_gene: TRBD1
abundance: .

CDR3aa: CASSSSLNSYEQYF
CDR3nt: TGTGCCAGCAGCTCCTCCTTAAACTCCTACGAGCAGTACTTC
v_gene: TRBV3-1/TRBV3-2
j_gene: TRBJ2-7
d_gene: .
abundance: few

CDR3aa: CAWSVGHYGYTF
CDR3nt: TGTGCCTGGAGTGTAGGGCACTATGGCTACACCTTC
v_gene: TRBV30
j_gene: TRBJ1-2
d_gene: .
abundance: .

CDR3aa: CASNKGHSPLHF
CDR3nt: TGTGCCAGCAACAAAGGGCACTCACCCCTCCACTTT
v_gene: TRBV19
j_gene: TRBJ1-6
d_gene: .
abundance: .

CDR3aa: CASSHRGIPEKLFF
CDR3nt: TGTGCCAGCAGCCACAGGGGGATCCCTGAAAAACTGTTTTTT
v_gene: TRBV11-1
j_gene: TRBJ1-4
d_gene: TRBD1
abundance: .

CDR3aa: CASSQDGTYNEQFF
CDR3nt: TGTGCCAGCAGCCAAGACGGGACTTACAATGAGCAGTTCTTC
v_gene: TRBV3-1/TRBV3-2
j_gene: TRBJ2-1
d_gene: .
abundance: .

CDR3aa: CASGTGQGNHDEQFF
CDR3nt: TGTGCTAGTGGTACTGGACAGGGAAATCACGATGAGCAGTTCTTC
v_gene: TRBV12-5
j_gene: TRBJ2-1
d_gene: TRBD1
abundance: .

CDR3aa: CAISETDRGNTEAFF
CDR3nt: TGTGCCATCAGTGAGACCGATCGAGGGAACACTGAAGCTTTCTTT
v_gene: TRBV10-3
j_gene: TRBJ1-1
d_gene: .
abundance: .

CDR3aa: CAWSVHGYGYTF
CDR3nt: TGTGCCTGGAGTGTACATGGCTATGGCTACACCTTC
v_gene: TRBV30
j_gene: TRBJ1-2
d_gene: .
abundance: .

CDR3aa: CASSKNIGKAFF
CDR3nt: TGTGCCAGCAGCAAGAACATTGGGAAAGCTTTCTTT
v_gene: TRBV21-1
j_gene: TRBJ1-1
d_gene: .
abundance: .

CDR3aa: CASSPGQDYQPQHF
CDR3nt: TGTGCCAGCAGTCCGGGACAGGACTATCAGCCCCAGCATTTT
v_gene: TRBV28
j_gene: TRBJ1-5
d_gene: TRBD1
abundance: .

CDR3aa: CASSRDRGYNEQFF
CDR3nt: TGTGCCAGCTCCCGGGACAGGGGTTACAATGAGCAGTTCTTC
v_gene: TRBV3-1/TRBV3-2
j_gene: TRBJ2-1
d_gene: TRBD1
abundance: .

CDR3aa: CASSPGGYYGYTF
CDR3nt: TGTGCCAGCAGTCCCGGGGGGTACTATGGCTACACCTTC
v_gene: TRBV28
j_gene: TRBJ1-2
d_gene: .
abundance: .

CDR3aa: CASSLARDMNTEAFF
CDR3nt: TGTGCCAGCAGCTTAGCAAGAGATATGAACACTGAAGCTTTCTTT
v_gene: TRBV7-6
j_gene: TRBJ1-1
d_gene: .
abundance: .

CDR3aa: CASSLPTGTYGYTF
CDR3nt: TGTGCCAGCAGTTTACCGACAGGGACCTATGGCTACACCTTC
v_gene: TRBV28
j_gene: TRBJ1-2
d_gene: TRBD1
abundance: few

CDR3aa: CASSSPVGLAGELFF
CDR3nt: TGTGCCAGTAGCAGCCCGGTCGGTCTGGCCGGGGAGCTGTTTTTT
v_gene: TRBV19
j_gene: TRBJ2-2
d_gene: .
abundance: once

CDR3aa: CASSHLTGNGYTF
CDR3nt: TGTGCCAGCAGCCACCTTACAGGGAATGGCTACACCTTC
v_gene: TRBV3-1/TRBV3-2
j_gene: TRBJ1-2
d_gene: .
abundance: .

CDR3aa: CASGIGYEQYF
CDR3nt: TGTGCCAGCGGGATCGGATACGAGCAGTACTTC
v_gene: TRBV2
j_gene: TRBJ2-7
d_gene: .
abundance: .